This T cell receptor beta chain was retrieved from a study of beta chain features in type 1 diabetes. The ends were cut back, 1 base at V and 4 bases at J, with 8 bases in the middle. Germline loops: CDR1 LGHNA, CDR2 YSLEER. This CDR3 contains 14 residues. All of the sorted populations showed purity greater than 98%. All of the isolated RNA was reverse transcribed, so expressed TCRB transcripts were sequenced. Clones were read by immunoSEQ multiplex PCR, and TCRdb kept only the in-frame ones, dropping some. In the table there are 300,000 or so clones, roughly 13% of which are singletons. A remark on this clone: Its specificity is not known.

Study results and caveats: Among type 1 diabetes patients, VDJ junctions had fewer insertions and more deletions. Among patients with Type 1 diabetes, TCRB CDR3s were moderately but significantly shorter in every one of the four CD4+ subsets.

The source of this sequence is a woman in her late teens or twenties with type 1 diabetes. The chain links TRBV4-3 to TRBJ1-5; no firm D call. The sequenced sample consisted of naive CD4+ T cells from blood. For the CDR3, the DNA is TGCGCCAGCAGCCAAGGCGGGAGGAATCAGCCCCAGCATTTT. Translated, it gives CASSQGGRNQPQHF.